The T cell receptor beta chain described here comes from a study of blood T cell repertoires in COVID-19. Overall study context: From the United States, Italy and Spain came samples of acute and convalescent COVID-19. PBMCs, B-cell-depleted T cells, or T cells provided the cDNA or gDNA that made up the material.

The CDR3 consists of 13 residues. V was pared by 3 bases and J by 10 bases, with 17 bases between. From germline, CDR1 is SGHDT and CDR2 YYEEEE. Per the study methods: Cell counts per sample came from amplifying reference gene primers. Clones were read by immunoSEQ multiplex PCR, and TCRdb kept only the in-frame ones, dropping some. That table is the source of V, J and clone size, and D and trimming were worked out from the DNA. The data contain roughly 670,000 clones, around 89% of them singletons. The clonotype originates from a woman between 18 and 30 years old with acute or convalescent COVID-19. The chain is built from TRBV5-6 and TRBJ2-7; D is unclear. Material: peripheral blood. CDR3 nucleotides: TGTGCCAGCAGCTATCAGTCCCCCGTGGGCCAGTACTTC. It specifies CASSYQSPVGQYF.